Listed here are 14 T cell receptor beta chains from one sample, sequenced in a study of blood T cells in healthy people across ages. A second PCR of about 7 to 12 cycles used a sample-barcoded 5' primer and a J-beta primer mix. MiXCR, run by TCRdb on the 5' RACE reads, gives a single entry per CDR3 protein. The table shows roughly 1.9 million distinct CDR3 sequences, with about 39% occurring only once. Sequencing used blood. The receptors here all came from a human donor in good health.

Only a few counts were recorded for this clonotype. This chain connects TRBV12-3 or TRBV12-4 to TRBJ2-1; D possibly corresponds to TRBD1 (6 bases). Trimming took 5 bases from V and 7 from J, leaving 24 bases between them. The CDR3 totals 17 residues. CDR3 protein: CASSHIIRGAWSNEQFF. In DNA form, the CDR3 reads TGTGCCAGCAGTCACATTATCAGGGGAGCATGGAGTAATGAGCAGTTCTTC.

The chain links TRBV4-1 to TRBJ1-6, with D uncertain. Per germline, CDR1 MGHRA and CDR2 YSYEKL. V was pared by 1 base and J by 1 base, with 11 bases between. The CDR3 extends over 17 amino acids. CDR3 nucleotide sequence: TGCGCCAGCAGCCAAGCTCCGCGACAATCCTATAATTCACCCCTCCACTTT. It encodes CASSQAPRQSYNSPLHF.

This clonotype was observed a few times. The genes are TRBV29-1 and TRBJ2-3; 7 bases map to TRBD2. The CDR3 covers 15 residues. CDR1 SQVTM and CDR2 ANQGSEA come from the germline V gene. V lost 6 bases to trimming and J lost 12 bases; unmatched junction nucleotides: 21. The CDR3 DNA sequence: TGCAGCGTCCTCCCTTTAAGCGGGACGGTACGATCACAGTATTTT. Translated, it gives CSVLPLSGTVRSQYF.

The chain combines TRBV10-3 with TRBJ2-1; 9 bases are shared with TRBD2. The V gene's germline CDR1 is ENHRY and CDR2 SYGVKD. This CDR3 spans 15 amino acids. J was trimmed by 2 bases and V by 6 bases; bases with no gene match: 5. The CDR3, as DNA: TGTGCCATCAGCTCAGCGGGGGGTCCCTACAATGAGCAGTTCTTC. Its protein is CAISSAGGPYNEQFF.

This clonotype has only a few counts. V gene TRBV6-5 combines with J gene TRBJ2-7; D remains ambiguous. The CDR3 has 14 amino acids. Trimming removed 0 bases at V and 4 bases at J, with 10 bases between. Germline lookup yields CDR1 MNHEY and CDR2 SVGAGI. CDR3 sequence (DNA): TGTGCCAGCAGTTACTCTCGGATTGGGTACGAGCAGTACTTC. Protein product: CASSYSRIGYEQYF.

This clonotype was detected a few times. V and J are TRBV27 and TRBJ2-7; no reliable D call. Trimming removed 0 bases from V and 3 bases from J, with 9 bases in between. CDR3 size: 14 residues. Germline CDR1 and CDR2: MNHEY and SMNVEV (reference sequence). The CDR3 spells CASSLSSQNYEQYF. DNA for the CDR3: TGTGCCAGCAGTTTATCCAGTCAGAACTACGAGCAGTACTTC.

Turning to this clonotype: The DNA is left out, because the CDR3 cannot be placed on it with certainty; the CDR3 is given as TCRdb lists it. The chain links TRBV9 to TRBJ1-2; TRBD1 is taken as the D call from the table, unchecked against the DNA. The CDR3 is 14 amino acids long, termini counted. The germline V gene encodes CDR1 SGDLS and CDR2 YYNGEE. CDR3 loop: CAGSLQGMDYGCTF.

This clonotype was seen more than once but under ten times. The V call is TRBV20-1, the J call TRBJ2-3; tentatively, D is TRBD1 or TRBD2 (5 bases each). Trimming took off 4 bases at V and 6 bases at J, with 20 bases between the two ends. This CDR3 has 15 amino acids. The germline gives CDR1 DFQATT, CDR2 SNEGSKA (reference sequence). This CDR3 reads CSAKMRGGMRDTQYF. DNA for the CDR3: TGCAGTGCTAAGATGAGGGGCGGCATGAGGGATACGCAGTATTTT.

This clonotype was seen more than once but under ten times. The chain has TRBV7-2 and TRBJ1-4, with no clear D. V was pared by 5 bases and J by 0 bases, with 7 bases between. CDR1 and CDR2 from the germline V gene are SGHTA and FQGNSA. This CDR3 is 14 amino acids long. The CDR3: CASSLNPTNEKLFF. In nucleotides, the CDR3 is TGTGCCAGCAGCCTAAATCCAACTAATGAAAAACTGTTTTTT.

The rearrangement links TRBV6-6 to TRBJ1-1; 9 bases are a match to TRBD1. The CDR3 has 13 amino acids. Germline trimming cut 5 bases from V and 13 bases from J; bases unmatched to any gene: 11. CDR1 and CDR2 (germline): MNHNY, SVGAGI (reference sequence). The CDR3 reads CASSMTGGELVFF. Here the CDR3 DNA reads TGTGCCAGCAGTATGACAGGGGGGGAGTTAGTTTTCTTT.

This clonotype was seen a single time. The V gene is TRBV12-3 or TRBV12-4, the J gene TRBJ2-2, with unresolved D. The CDR3 is 19 amino acids. V gave up 6 bases and J gave up 0 bases, with 23 bases separating them. CDR3 loop: CASRPRGKGLIPNTGELFF. In DNA, the CDR3 is TGTGCCAGCAGGCCCCGTGGAAAGGGCCTTATTCCGAACACCGGGGAGCTGTTTTTT.

Comment on this clonotype: An end of the junction does not agree with germline; a read error may underlie this. The chain employs TRBV29-1 and TRBJ1-5; 7 nucleotides line up with TRBD1. The CDR3 is 14 amino acids. The germline CDR1 and CDR2 sequences are SQVTM and ANQGSEA. The CDR3 DNA is TGCAGCGTTTCAGGCCAGGGGGGGAATCGGCCCCAGCATTTT. Translated, it gives CSVSGQGGNRPQHF.

This clonotype showed up many times. The chain employs TRBV7-3 and TRBJ1-1; TRBD1 matches at 7 bases. CDR1 is SGHTA, CDR2 FQGTGA, per germline. Losses at the gene ends were 4 bases for V and 4 bases for J; bases not matched to a gene: 3. The CDR3 runs to 13 residues. The DNA for the CDR3 is TGTGCCAGCAGCTCCTACAGGGGCACTGAAGCTTTCTTT. Protein sequence: CASSSYRGTEAFF.

V gene TRBV7-3 combines with J gene TRBJ2-3; 10 bases line up with TRBD2. The trim removed 3 bases at V and 2 bases at J, leaving 5 bases unmatched. CDR3 length equals 16 residues. CDR1 and CDR2 (germline): SGHTA, FQGTGA. Here the CDR3 reads CASSLGTSAYTDTQYF. CDR3 DNA: TGTGCCAGCAGCTTGGGGACTAGCGCATACACAGATACGCAGTATTTT.